The rows below give T cell receptor beta chains drawn from one sample of a study of cytomegalovirus exposure and HLA in healthy donors. The protocol was immunoSEQ multiplex PCR, while the TCRdb copy is restricted to in-frame clones and leaves out a portion. The table records some 130,000 clones, 89% of them present only once. The specimen sequenced was PBMCs. The source is a woman between 18 and 29 years old in good health and CMV-seronegative. The CDR3 runs from the conserved cysteine through the conserved F or W. The D gene is left open where the match is weak. Size is omitted from some rows. Given values are once, few, many or a class for expanded clones.

TRBJ1-5	.	.	TRBV5-1	CASSLAGGGGQPQHF	TGCGCCAGCAGCTTGGCCGGGGGAGGAGGACAGCCCCAGCATTTT
TRBJ1-1	.	.	TRBV19	CASSNSGGKNTEAFF	TGTGCCAGTAGTAATTCGGGGGGGAAGAACACTGAAGCTTTCTTT
TRBJ1-4	.	.	TRBV6-6	CASSYSRSGANEKLFF	TGTGCCAGCAGTTACTCGAGGTCCGGGGCTAATGAAAAACTGTTTTTT
TRBJ2-3	.	TRBD2	TRBV6-4	CASSDLAGADTQYF	TGTGCCAGCAGTGACCTAGCGGGGGCAGATACGCAGTATTTT
TRBJ2-2	.	TRBD2	TRBV10-3	CAISDREGTGELFF	TGTGCCATCAGTGACAGGGAGGGAACCGGGGAGCTGTTTTTT
TRBJ2-2	.	.	TRBV20-1	CSATDTGELFF	TGCAGTGCTACAGACACCGGGGAGCTGTTTTTT
TRBJ2-2	.	.	TRBV5-8	CASSLQGNTGELFF	TGTGCCAGCAGCCTACAGGGGAACACCGGGGAGCTGTTTTTT
TRBJ1-1	.	TRBD1	TRBV5-4	CASSLGDRGIEAFF	TGTGCCAGCAGCTTGGGGGACAGGGGTATTGAAGCTTTCTTT
TRBJ1-1	once	.	TRBV12-5	CASGDGGYTEAFF	TGTGCTAGCGGGGACGGGGGATACACTGAAGCTTTCTTT
TRBJ2-7	.	.	TRBV2	CASSDRAPGREQYF	TGTGCCAGCAGTGATAGGGCGCCAGGGCGCGAGCAGTACTTC
TRBJ1-2	.	TRBD1	TRBV6-6	CASSYRDRVHGYTF	TGTGCCAGCAGTTACCGTGACAGGGTCCACGGCTACACCTTC
TRBJ1-2	.	.	TRBV2	CASSDRGGNGYTF	TGTGCCAGCAGTGATAGGGGCGGCAATGGCTACACCTTC
TRBJ1-5	.	TRBD1	TRBV7-9	CASSYGGTGEIHQPQHF	TGTGCCAGCAGCTATGGGGGGACAGGGGAAATACATCAGCCCCAGCATTTT
TRBJ2-7	few	.	TRBV7-8	CASSNDINYEQYF	TGTGCCAGCAGCAATGACATCAACTACGAGCAGTACTTC
TRBJ2-1	.	.	TRBV6-5	CASRVSSVYEQFF	TGTGCCAGCAGGGTCTCTAGTGTCTATGAGCAGTTCTTC
TRBJ1-1	once	.	TRBV27	CASSLSPGTEAFF	TGTGCCAGCAGTTTAAGCCCCGGCACTGAAGCTTTCTTT
TRBJ1-2	.	TRBD1	TRBV5-1	CASSLTGDYGYTF	TGCGCCAGCAGCTTAACAGGGGATTATGGCTACACCTTC
TRBJ1-5	.	.	TRBV4-1	CASSQDSAATQPQHF	TGCGCCAGCAGCCAAGATTCGGCGGCCACTCAGCCCCAGCATTTT
TRBJ2-5	.	.	TRBV2	CASIQLARQETQYF	TGTGCCAGCATCCAGCTAGCCCGACAAGAGACCCAGTACTTC
TRBJ1-5	few	.	TRBV29-1	CSVEGREGQPQHF	TGCAGCGTTGAGGGCAGGGAGGGTCAGCCCCAGCATTTT
TRBJ1-3	.	TRBD1	TRBV7-6	CASSPRTGGIAGNTIYF	TGTGCCAGCAGCCCAAGGACAGGGGGCATAGCTGGAAACACCATATATTTT
TRBJ1-1	.	.	TRBV21-1	CASTLGQTNTEAFF	TGTGCCAGCACCCTGGGACAGACGAACACTGAAGCTTTCTTT
TRBJ2-5	.	TRBD2	TRBV9	CASSPGLAGGYQETQYF	TGTGCCAGCAGCCCCGGCCTAGCGGGGGGGTACCAAGAGACCCAGTACTTC
TRBJ1-3	.	.	TRBV19	CASSNNGLGNTIYF	TGTGCCAGTAGTAACAATGGGCTGGGAAACACCATATATTTT
TRBJ1-2	.	.	TRBV7-9	CASSRGGYTF	TGTGCCAGCAGCCGCGGTGGCTACACCTTC
TRBJ1-1	once	.	TRBV7-3	CASSLSGGWPVLFTEAFF	TGTGCCAGCAGCTTATCGGGGGGTTGGCCGGTTCTTTTCACTGAAGCTTTCTTT
TRBJ1-5	.	.	TRBV5-5	CASSTGTRAIGQPQHF	TGTGCCAGCAGCACCGGGACTCGGGCGATTGGTCAGCCCCAGCATTTT
TRBJ1-1	.	.	TRBV6-6	CASSPSLPRNTEAFF	TGTGCCAGCAGTCCCAGTCTACCTAGGAACACTGAAGCTTTCTTT
TRBJ2-1	.	.	TRBV15	CATSRDRGSDEQFF	TGTGCCACCAGCAGAGATCGAGGGAGCGATGAGCAGTTCTTC
TRBJ1-1	.	TRBD1	TRBV2	CASSYGTGLAFF	TGTGCCAGCAGTTACGGGACAGGGCTGGCTTTCTTT
TRBJ2-2	.	.	TRBV2	CASRDTGYNAGELFF	TGTGCCAGCAGGGACACAGGGTATAACGCCGGGGAGCTGTTTTTT
TRBJ2-7	.	.	TRBV11-2	CASSQTGYEQYF	TGTGCCAGCAGCCAAACGGGTTACGAGCAGTACTTC
TRBJ1-4	.	.	TRBV7-9	CASSQDATNEKLFF	TGTGCCAGCAGCCAGGATGCAACTAATGAAAAACTGTTTTTT
TRBJ2-5	.	.	TRBV19	CASSIFWAIQETQYF	TGTGCCAGTAGTATCTTTTGGGCCATCCAAGAGACCCAGTACTTC
TRBJ2-1	.	TRBD2	TRBV5-4	CASTMGGSNNEQFF	TGTGCCAGCACCATGGGGGGGAGTAACAATGAGCAGTTCTTC
TRBJ2-1	.	.	TRBV5-1	CASSLTGHPTLWGNEQFF	TGCGCCAGCAGCTTGACAGGGCACCCTACCCTTTGGGGTAATGAGCAGTTCTTC
TRBJ2-1	.	TRBD1	TRBV10-3	CATRFKGQETYNEQFF	TGTGCCACCCGGTTCAAAGGACAGGAAACTTACAATGAGCAGTTCTTC
TRBJ2-7	.	.	TRBV2	CASSKKGLTFSSDEQYF	TGTGCCAGCAGTAAAAAGGGGTTAACCTTCTCATCGGACGAGCAGTACTTC
TRBJ2-3	many	TRBD2	TRBV4-2	CASSQDGGAADTQYF	TGTGCCAGCAGCCAAGACGGGGGGGCGGCAGATACGCAGTATTTT
TRBJ1-6	few	TRBD1	TRBV19	CASTLTGGKYSPLHF	TGTGCCAGTACCCTGACAGGGGGCAAGTATTCACCCCTCCACTTT
TRBJ2-7	.	TRBD1	TRBV29-1	CSVLRGPDEQYF	TGCAGCGTTCTCAGGGGGCCGGACGAGCAGTACTTC
TRBJ2-3	once	.	TRBV5-8	CASTDRDNGIDTQYF	TGTGCCAGCACCGACCGGGACAATGGTATAGATACGCAGTATTTT
TRBJ2-2	.	.	TRBV5-1	CASERLPNTGELFF	TGCGCCAGCGAAAGACTACCAAACACCGGGGAGCTGTTTTTT
TRBJ2-3	.	TRBD1	TRBV5-4	CASTEGASTDTQYF	TGTGCCAGCACTGAGGGGGCGAGCACAGATACGCAGTATTTT
TRBJ1-4	.	.	TRBV2	CATRDRTFSNEKLFF	TGTGCCACCCGAGACAGAACCTTTTCTAATGAAAAACTGTTTTTT
TRBJ2-5	.	.	TRBV7-2	CASSPGWGQGQETQYF	TGTGCCAGCAGCCCGGGGTGGGGGCAGGGACAAGAGACCCAGTACTTC
TRBJ1-6	.	.	TRBV28	CASSPSGGQSPLHF	TGTGCCAGCAGTCCGTCCGGGGGGCAGTCACCCCTCCACTTT
TRBJ1-4	.	TRBD1	TRBV5-1	CASSRDRGGEKLFF	TGCGCCAGCAGCCGAGACAGGGGAGGGGAAAAACTGTTTTTT
TRBJ2-7	.	.	TRBV27	CASRTEGRGYEQYF	TGTGCCAGCCGAACGGAGGGCCGGGGATACGAGCAGTACTTC
TRBJ1-5	.	.	TRBV6-5	CASSPCPHCQPQHF	TGTGCCAGCAGTCCCTGTCCACATTGTCAGCCCCAGCATTTT